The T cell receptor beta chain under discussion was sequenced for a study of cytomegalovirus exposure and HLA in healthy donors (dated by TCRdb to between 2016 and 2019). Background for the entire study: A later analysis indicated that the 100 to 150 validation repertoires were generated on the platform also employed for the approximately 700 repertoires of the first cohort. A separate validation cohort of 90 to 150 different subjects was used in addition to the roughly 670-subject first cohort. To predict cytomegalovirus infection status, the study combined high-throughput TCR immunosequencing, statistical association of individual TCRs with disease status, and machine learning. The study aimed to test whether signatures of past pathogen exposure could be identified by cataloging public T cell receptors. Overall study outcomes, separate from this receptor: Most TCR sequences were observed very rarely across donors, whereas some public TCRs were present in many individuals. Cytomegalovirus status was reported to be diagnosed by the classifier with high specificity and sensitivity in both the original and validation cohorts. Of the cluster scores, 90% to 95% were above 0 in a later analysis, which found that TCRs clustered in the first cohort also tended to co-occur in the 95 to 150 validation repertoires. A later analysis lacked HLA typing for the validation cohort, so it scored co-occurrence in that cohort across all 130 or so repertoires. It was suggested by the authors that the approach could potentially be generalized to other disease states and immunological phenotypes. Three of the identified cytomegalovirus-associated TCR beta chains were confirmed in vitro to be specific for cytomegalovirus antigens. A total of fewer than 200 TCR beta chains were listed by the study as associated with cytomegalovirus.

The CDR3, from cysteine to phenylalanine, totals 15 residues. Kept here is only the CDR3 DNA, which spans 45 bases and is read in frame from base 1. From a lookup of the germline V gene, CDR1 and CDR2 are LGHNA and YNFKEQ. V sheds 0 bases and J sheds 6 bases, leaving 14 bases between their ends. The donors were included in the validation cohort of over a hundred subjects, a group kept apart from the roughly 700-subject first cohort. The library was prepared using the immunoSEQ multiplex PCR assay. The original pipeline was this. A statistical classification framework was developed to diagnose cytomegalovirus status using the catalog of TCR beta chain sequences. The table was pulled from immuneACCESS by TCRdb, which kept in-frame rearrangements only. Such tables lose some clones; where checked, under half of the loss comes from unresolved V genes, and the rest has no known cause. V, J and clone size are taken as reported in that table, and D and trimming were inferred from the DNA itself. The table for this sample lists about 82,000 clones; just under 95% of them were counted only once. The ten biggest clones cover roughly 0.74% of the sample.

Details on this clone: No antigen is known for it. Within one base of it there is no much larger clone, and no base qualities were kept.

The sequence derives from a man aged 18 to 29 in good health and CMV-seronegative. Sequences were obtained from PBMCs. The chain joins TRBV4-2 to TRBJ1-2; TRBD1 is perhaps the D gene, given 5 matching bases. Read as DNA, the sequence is TGTGCCAGCAGCCAAGATCCCGTAGGGGAAGATGGCTACACCTTC. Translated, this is CASSQDPVGEDGYTF.